The source of this TCR gamma chain is a study of γδ T cells in repeated Plasmodium falciparum infection. Across the study: Sampling occurred at baseline, pre-infection for selected infections, and 21 days post-infection. Points from the study as a whole: Vdelta2-negative gammadelta repertoires appeared less diverse and less shared in Malian than Australian children. Many TCRgamma sequences overlapped between individuals in stable Vgamma9/Vdelta2+ repertoires.

For this clone: Its antigen is undetermined. This likely traces to a read error, being one base from a far larger clone. No DNA is shown, since the ends of the CDR3 on it are uncertain; the CDR3 is the one TCRdb lists.

The CDR3 is made up of 32 amino acids, end residues included. Germline V gene data show CDR1 as GITISATS and CDR2 as ISYDGTV (reference sequence). Both TRG and TRD chains were sequenced from each sorted sample. TCRdb reanalyzed the multiplex PCR reads using CATT. The sample carries 20,000 to 30,000 gamma-chain clones, 3% recorded once. Flow sorting of PBMC yielded separate Vgamma9/Vdelta2+ and Vdelta2-negative gammadelta T cell populations for bulk repertoire analysis. The sequence was collected from a pool of human donors (malaria-infected and uninfected, not separated). The material sequenced was gamma-delta T cells from blood. The V gene is TRGV9; the J gene was not called. This CDR3 reads CALWEVQGAARNSLAVEQHLLSQVSIGRIQHF.